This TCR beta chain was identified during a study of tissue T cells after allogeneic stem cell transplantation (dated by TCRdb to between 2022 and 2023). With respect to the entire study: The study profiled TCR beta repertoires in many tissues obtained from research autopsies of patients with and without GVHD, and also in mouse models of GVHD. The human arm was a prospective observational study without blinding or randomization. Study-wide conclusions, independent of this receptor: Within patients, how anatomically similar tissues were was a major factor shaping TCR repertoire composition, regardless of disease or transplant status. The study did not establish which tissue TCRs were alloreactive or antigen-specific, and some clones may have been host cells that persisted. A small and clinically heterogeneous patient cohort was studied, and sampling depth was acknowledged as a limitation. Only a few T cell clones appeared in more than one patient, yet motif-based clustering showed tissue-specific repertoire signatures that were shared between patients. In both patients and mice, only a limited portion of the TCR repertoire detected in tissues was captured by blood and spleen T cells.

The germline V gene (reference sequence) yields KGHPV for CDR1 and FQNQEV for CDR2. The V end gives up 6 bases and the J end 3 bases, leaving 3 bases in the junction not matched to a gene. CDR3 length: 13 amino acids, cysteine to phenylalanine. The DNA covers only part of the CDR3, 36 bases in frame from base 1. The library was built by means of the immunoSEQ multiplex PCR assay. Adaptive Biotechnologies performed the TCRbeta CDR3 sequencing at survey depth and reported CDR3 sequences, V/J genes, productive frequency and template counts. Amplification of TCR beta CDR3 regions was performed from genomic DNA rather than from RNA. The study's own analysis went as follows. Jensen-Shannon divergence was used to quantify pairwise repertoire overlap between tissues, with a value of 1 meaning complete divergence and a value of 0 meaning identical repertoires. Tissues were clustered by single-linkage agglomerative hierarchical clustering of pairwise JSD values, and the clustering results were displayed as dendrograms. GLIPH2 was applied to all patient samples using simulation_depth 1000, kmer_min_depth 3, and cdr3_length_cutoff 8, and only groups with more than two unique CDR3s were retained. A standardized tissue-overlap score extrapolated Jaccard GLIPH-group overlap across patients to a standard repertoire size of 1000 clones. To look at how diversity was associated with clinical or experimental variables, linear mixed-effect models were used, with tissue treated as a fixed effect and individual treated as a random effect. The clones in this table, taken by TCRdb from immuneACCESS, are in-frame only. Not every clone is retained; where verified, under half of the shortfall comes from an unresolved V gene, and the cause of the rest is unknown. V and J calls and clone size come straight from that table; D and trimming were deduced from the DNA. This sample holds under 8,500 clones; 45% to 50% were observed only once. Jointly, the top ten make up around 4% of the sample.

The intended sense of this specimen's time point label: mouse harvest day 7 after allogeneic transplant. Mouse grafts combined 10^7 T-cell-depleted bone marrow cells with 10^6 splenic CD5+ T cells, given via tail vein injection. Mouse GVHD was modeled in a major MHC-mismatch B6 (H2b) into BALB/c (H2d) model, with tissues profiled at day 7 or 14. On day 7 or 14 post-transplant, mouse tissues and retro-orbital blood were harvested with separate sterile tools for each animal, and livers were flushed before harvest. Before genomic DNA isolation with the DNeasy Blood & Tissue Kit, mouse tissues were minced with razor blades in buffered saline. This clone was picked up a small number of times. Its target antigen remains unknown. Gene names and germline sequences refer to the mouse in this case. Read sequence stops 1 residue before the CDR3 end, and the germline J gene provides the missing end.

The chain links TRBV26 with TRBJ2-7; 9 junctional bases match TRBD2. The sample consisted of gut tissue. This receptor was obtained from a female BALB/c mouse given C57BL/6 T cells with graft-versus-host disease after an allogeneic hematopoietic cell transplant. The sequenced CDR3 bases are TGTGCCAGCAGCCTGGGGGGGGACTATGAACAGTAC. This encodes CASSLGGDYEQY. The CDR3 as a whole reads CASSLGGDYEQYF.